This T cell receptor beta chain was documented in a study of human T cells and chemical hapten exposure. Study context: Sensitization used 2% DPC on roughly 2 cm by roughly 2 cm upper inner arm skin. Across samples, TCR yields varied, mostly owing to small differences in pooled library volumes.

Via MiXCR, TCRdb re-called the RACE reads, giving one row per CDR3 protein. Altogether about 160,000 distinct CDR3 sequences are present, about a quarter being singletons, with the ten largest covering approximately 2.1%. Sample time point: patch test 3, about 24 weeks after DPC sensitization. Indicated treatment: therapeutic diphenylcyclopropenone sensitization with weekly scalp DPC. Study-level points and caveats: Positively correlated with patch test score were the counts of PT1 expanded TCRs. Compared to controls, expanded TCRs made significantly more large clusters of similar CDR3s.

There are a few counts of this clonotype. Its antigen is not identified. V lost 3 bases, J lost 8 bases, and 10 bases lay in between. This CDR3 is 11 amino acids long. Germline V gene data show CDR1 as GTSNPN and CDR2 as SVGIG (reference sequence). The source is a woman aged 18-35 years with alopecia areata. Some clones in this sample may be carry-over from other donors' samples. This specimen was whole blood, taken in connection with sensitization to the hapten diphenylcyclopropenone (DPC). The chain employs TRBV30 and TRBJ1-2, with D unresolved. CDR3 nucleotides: TGTGCCTGGAGGCTATTCGAGGGCTACACCTTC. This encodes CAWRLFEGYTF.